This TCR beta chain was sequenced during a study of cytomegalovirus exposure and HLA in healthy donors. Study-level results: Subsequent analysis found a tendency for first-cohort TCR clusters to co-occur within the approximately 130 validation repertoires.

This CDR3 comprises 15 residues. Deletions cut 6 bases from V and 0 bases from J, with 13 bases between. From germline, CDR1 is MGHRA and CDR2 YSYEKL. Worth noting for this clone: Antigen: not known.

Sequencing was performed with immunoSEQ multiplex PCR; in TCRdb, only in-frame clones are kept and a portion is missing. The sample shows about 120,000 clones, around 87% of them seen only once. The sequence came from a young woman in good health and CMV-seropositive. Input material: PBMCs. The chain joins TRBV4-1 to TRBJ2-3; a weak D match, TRBD1 (5 bases). The CDR3 DNA reads TGCGCCAGCAGTCAGTCAGGGCAGAGCACAGATACGCAGTATTTT. Amino acid sequence: CASSQSGQSTDTQYF.